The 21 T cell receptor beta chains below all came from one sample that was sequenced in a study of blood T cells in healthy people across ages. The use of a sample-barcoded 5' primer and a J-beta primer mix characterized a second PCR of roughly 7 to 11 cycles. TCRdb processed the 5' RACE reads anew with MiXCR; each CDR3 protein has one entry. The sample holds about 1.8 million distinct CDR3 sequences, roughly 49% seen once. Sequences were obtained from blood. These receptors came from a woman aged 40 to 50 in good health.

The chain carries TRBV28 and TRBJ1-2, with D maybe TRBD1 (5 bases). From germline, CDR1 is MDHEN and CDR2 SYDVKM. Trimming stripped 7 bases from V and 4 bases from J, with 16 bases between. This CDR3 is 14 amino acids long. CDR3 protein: CASIQDPRGYGYTF. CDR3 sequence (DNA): TGTGCCAGCATCCAAGACCCGAGGGGCTATGGCTACACCTTC.

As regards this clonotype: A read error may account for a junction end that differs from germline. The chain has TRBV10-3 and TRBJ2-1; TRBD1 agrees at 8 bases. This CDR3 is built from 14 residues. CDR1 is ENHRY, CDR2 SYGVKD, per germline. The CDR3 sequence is CAISPGGSYNGQFF. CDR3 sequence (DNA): TGTGCCATTTCGCCAGGGGGCTCCTACAATGGGCAGTTCTTC.

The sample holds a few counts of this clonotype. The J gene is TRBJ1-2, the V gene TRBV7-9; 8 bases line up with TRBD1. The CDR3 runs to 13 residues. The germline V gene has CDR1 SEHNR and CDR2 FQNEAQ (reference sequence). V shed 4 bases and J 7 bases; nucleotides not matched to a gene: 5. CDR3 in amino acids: CASSSDRDSGYTF. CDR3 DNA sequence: TGTGCCAGCAGCTCGGACAGGGATTCTGGCTACACCTTC.

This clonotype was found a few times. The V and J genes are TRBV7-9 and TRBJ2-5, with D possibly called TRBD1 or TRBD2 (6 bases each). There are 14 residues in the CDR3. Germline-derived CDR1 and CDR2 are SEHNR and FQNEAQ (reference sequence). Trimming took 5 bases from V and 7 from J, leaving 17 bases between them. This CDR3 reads CASSRQGSGLTQYF. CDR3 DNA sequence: TGTGCCAGCAGCCGTCAGGGGAGCGGGCTGACCCAGTACTTC.

The CDR3 region is CASSTGDRLNEQYF. The DNA of the CDR3 is TGTGCCAGCAGCACAGGGGATCGCTTGAACGAGCAGTACTTC. The rearrangement links TRBV5-6 to TRBJ2-5; 7 positions agree with TRBD1. The DNA end favors TRBJ2-7, so the J call may be wrong. Germline V gene data show CDR1 as SGHDT and CDR2 as YYEEEE. The CDR3 loop spans 14 amino acids.

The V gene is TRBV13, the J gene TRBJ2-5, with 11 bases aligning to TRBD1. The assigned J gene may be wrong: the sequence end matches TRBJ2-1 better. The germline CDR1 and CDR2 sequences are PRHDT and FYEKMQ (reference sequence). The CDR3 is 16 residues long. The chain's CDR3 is CASSWGQGVYQETQFF. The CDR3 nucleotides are TGTGCCAGCAGCTGGGGACAGGGGGTATATCAAGAGACCCAGTTCTTC.

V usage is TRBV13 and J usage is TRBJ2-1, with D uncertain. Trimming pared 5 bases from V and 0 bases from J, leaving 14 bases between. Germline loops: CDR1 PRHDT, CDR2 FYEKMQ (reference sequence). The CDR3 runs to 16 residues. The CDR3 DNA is TGTGCCAGCAGCCCAAGCCCGAAGGTCTCCTACAATGAGCAGTTCTTC. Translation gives CASSPSPKVSYNEQFF.

CDR3 DNA sequence: TGCAGTGCTGGCGGGACTAGCTGGGGGGGAAGCTCCTACAATGAGCAGTTCTTC. It encodes CSAGGTSWGGSSYNEQFF. The chain carries TRBV20-1 and TRBJ2-1; the match to TRBD2 covers 9 bases. CDR1 and CDR2 from the germline V gene are DFQATT and SNEGSKA (reference sequence). V was pared by 5 bases and J by 0 bases, with 14 bases of the junction left unmatched. The CDR3 extends over 18 amino acids.

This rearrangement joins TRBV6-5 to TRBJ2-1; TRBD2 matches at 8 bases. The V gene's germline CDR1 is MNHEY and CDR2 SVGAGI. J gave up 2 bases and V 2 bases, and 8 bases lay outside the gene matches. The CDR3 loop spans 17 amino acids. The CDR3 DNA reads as TGTGCCAGCAGTTACGATGCTCCGGGGGGGCCCTACAATGAGCAGTTCTTC. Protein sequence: CASSYDAPGGPYNEQFF.

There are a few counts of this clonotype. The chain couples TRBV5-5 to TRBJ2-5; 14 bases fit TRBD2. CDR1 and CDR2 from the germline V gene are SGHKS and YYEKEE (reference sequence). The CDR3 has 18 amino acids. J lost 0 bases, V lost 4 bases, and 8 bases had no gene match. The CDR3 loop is CASSRWGLAGANQETQYF. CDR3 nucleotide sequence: TGTGCCAGCAGCCGCTGGGGACTAGCGGGGGCGAACCAAGAGACCCAGTACTTC.

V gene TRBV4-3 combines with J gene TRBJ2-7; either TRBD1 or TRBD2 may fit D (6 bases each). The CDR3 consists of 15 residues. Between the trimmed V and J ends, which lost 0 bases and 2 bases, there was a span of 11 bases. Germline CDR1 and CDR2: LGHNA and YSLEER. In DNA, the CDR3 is TGCGCCAGCAGCCAAGATCGGGGGCAGACCTACGAGCAGTACTTC. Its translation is CASSQDRGQTYEQYF.

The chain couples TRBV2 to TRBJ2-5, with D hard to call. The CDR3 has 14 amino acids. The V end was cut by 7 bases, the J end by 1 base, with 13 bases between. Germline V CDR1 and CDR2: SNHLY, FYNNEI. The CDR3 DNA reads TGTGCCAGCAAAGGACCCACATCCCAAGAGACCCAGTACTTC. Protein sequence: CASKGPTSQETQYF.

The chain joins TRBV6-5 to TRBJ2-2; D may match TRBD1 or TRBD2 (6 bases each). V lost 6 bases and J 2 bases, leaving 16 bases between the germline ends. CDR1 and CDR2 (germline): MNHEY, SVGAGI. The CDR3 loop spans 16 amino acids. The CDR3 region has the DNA TGTGCCAGCAGATCGGGGCAGGGGACTAACACCGGGGAGCTGTTTTTT. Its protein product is CASRSGQGTNTGELFF.

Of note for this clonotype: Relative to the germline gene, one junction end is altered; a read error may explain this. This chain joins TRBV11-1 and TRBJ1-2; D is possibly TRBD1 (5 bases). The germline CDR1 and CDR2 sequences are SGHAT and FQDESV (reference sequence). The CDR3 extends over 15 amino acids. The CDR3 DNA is TGTGCCAGCAGCTTATCGGACCTCAGGGACTATAGCTACACCTTC. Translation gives CASSLSDLRDYSYTF.

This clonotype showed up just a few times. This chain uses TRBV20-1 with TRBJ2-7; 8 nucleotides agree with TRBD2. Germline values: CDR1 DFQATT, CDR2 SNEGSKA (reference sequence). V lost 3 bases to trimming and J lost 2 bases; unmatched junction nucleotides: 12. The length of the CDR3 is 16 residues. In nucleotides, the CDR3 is TGCAGTGCTAGCTCTAGCGGGTCCCACACGCCCTACGAGCAGTACTTC. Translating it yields CSASSSGSHTPYEQYF.

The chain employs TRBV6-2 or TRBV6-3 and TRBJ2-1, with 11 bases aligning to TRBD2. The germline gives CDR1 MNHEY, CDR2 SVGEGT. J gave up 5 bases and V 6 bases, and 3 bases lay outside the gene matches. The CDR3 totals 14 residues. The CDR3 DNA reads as TGTGCCAGCAGACGACTAGCGGGGAACAATGAGCAGTTCTTC. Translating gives CASRRLAGNNEQFF.

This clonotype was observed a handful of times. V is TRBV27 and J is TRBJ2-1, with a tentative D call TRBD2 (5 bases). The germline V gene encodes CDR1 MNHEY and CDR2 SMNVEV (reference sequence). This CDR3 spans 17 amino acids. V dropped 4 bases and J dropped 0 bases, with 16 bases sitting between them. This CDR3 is CASSSTILASSYNEQFF. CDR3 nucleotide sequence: TGTGCCAGCAGTTCCACAATTCTAGCAAGCTCCTACAATGAGCAGTTCTTC.

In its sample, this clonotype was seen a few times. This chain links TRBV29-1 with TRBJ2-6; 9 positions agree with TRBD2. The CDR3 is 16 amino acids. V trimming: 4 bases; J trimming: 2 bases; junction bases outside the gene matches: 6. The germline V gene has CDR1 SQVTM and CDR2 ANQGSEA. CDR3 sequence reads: CSVGLAGRPGANVLTF. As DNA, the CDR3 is TGCAGCGTTGGTCTAGCGGGACGACCTGGGGCCAACGTCCTGACTTTC.

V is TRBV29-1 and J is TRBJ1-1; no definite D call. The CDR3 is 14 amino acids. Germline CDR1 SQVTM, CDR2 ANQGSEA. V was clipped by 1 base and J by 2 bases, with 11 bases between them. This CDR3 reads CSVEGPGINTEAFF. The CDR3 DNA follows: TGCAGCGTTGAAGGACCGGGGATCAACACTGAAGCTTTCTTT.

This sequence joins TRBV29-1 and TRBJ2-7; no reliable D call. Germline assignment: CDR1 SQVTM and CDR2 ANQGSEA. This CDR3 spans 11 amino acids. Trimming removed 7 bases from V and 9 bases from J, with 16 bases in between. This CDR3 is CSGQTGPVQYF. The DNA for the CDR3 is TGCAGCGGCCAAACGGGCCCGGTGCAGTACTTC.

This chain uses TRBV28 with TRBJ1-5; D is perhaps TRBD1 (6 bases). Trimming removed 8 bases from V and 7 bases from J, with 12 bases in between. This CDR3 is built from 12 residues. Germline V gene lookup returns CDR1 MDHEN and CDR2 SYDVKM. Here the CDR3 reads CASAGDRQPQHF. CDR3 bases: TGTGCCAGCGCAGGGGATCGGCAGCCCCAGCATTTT.